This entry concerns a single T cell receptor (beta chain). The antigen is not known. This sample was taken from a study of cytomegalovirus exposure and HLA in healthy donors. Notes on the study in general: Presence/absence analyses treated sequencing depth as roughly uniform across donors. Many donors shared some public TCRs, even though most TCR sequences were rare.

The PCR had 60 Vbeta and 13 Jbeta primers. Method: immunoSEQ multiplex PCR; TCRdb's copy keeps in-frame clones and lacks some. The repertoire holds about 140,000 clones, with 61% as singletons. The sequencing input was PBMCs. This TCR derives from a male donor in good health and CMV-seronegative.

The CDR3 here is CASSSSTPYYGYTF. The CDR3 DNA reads TGTGCCAGCAGCTCGTCGACACCATACTATGGCTACACCTTC. The rearrangement uses TRBV7-8 and TRBJ1-2; D remains ambiguous. V was trimmed by 4 bases and J by 3 bases, leaving 12 bases between them. CDR1 and CDR2 from the germline V gene are SGHVS and FQNEAQ. The CDR3 is made up of 14 amino acids.